The sequence of this TCR beta chain was determined in a study of blood T cell repertoires in COVID-19 (dated by TCRdb to about 2020). As for the study more broadly: The collaborator samples originated in the United States, Italy and Spain and spanned the acute and convalescent phases of COVID-19. The dataset comprised deeply sampled blood TCRbeta repertoires from subjects exposed to, actively infected with, or recovered from COVID-19. The repertoires were released in a freely available public database intended as a resource for research on the immune response to SARS-CoV-2. The material from the prospective study consisted of cDNA or gDNA derived from T cells, B-cell-depleted T cells, or PBMCs. Sample metadata almost always included a de-identified subject ID, COVID-19 status, age in years and sex. Where HLA class I and class II types were available, the types were taken from metadata supplied by the sample provider, not from assay-based typing. Samples were obtained from the ongoing ImmuneRACE study (first 160 participants) and from approximately 1,200 subjects provided by 6 global collaborators.

Via the germline V gene (reference sequence), CDR1 is LNHDA and CDR2 SQIVND. Taken from cysteine to phenylalanine, the CDR3 has 13 residues. Just CDR3 DNA is preserved here, 39 bases in frame from base 1. Trimming at the junction amounts to 0 bases on V and 8 bases on J, and the germline ends lie 10 bases apart. What the research found in general, with its limitations: Clinical and demographic metadata were provided uncurated, with the amount varying by source and participant.

On this clone: Its antigen remains undetermined. The input lacks base qualities; no much larger clone sits a single base away.

The collaborating institutions used their own protocols to collect whole blood in K2EDTA tubes. Collaborator samples were shipped for TCRbeta analysis as frozen whole blood, isolated PBMCs, or DNA extracted from either sample type. The immunoSEQ Assay, a bias-controlled multiplex PCR, was used to amplify TCRbeta CDR3 regions from genomic DNA. From the authors' description of their analysis: The number of nucleated cells in each sample was estimated by amplification of reference gene primers within the assay. Sequence reads were collapsed and filtered to measure the absolute abundance of every unique TCRbeta CDR3 rearrangement. For each sample, productive Simpson clonality was calculated as the square root of Simpson's diversity index across productive rearrangements. TCRdb took this table from immuneACCESS and kept in-frame rearrangements with V and J called. Such tables lack part of the clones; where checked against another copy, unresolved V genes explain under half of the gap, and the rest is unexplained. V and J calls and clone size are as listed in that table; D and trimming were resolved from the DNA. The sample table holds 150,000 to 200,000 clones, of which roughly 80% were seen once. The ten top clones hold 8.4% of the sample.

The chain employs TRBV19 and TRBJ1-2; too little of a D gene remains to name it. Sample: peripheral blood. The receptor was isolated from a woman in her 70s with acute or convalescent COVID-19. The nucleotide sequence is TGTGCCAGTAGTATAGATCTTCGAAGCGGCTACACCTTC. It translates as CASSIDLRSGYTF.